These 26 T cell receptor beta chains share one sample of origin, sequenced in a study of molecular identifiers for immune sequencing clone quantification. TCRdb processed the PCR reads anew with MiXCR; each CDR3 protein has one entry. The table lists approximately 670,000 distinct CDR3 sequences, around 20% of them singletons. The sample consisted of naive CD8+ T cells from blood, with Jurkat cell RNA spiked in. Documented subset: FACS-sorted CD8+CD4-CCR7+CD45RA+ naive T cells. Receptor source: a human donor in good health. Some libraries in this study had Jurkat cell RNA spiked in.

As for this clonotype: The junction differs from germline at one of its ends, possibly a read error. This chain uses TRBV9 with TRBJ2-7, with D unresolved. The CDR3 totals 14 residues. The germline gives CDR1 SGDLS, CDR2 YYNGEE. The CDR3 sequence is CAGSVGPTSYEQYF. In DNA form, the CDR3 reads TGTGCCGGCAGCGTGGGCCCAACCTCCTACGAGCAGTACTTC.

This clonotype was counted a few times. The chain recombines TRBV27 with TRBJ2-1, with 8 nucleotides matching TRBD2. Germline V gene lookup returns CDR1 MNHEY and CDR2 SMNVEV (reference sequence). The length of the CDR3 is 17 residues. The V and J ends lost 6 bases and 5 bases, in that order; junction bases with no gene match: 15. For the CDR3, the DNA is TGTGCCAGCAGGGGGGTTATTCGGGGGGGGCCCCACAATGAGCAGTTCTTC. Encoded protein: CASRGVIRGGPHNEQFF.

A single count supports this clonotype. A read error may be the cause here, since a much bigger clone is one base away. The chain employs TRBV19 and TRBJ2-1; 10 nucleotides agree with TRBD2. Germline lookup yields CDR1 LNHDA and CDR2 SQIVND (reference sequence). The CDR3 runs to 12 residues. In nucleotides, the CDR3 is TGTGCCGGTAGTCCACTAGCGGGGGAGCAGTTCTTC. This translates into CAGSPLAGEQFF. The full variable domain, in which reference TRBV19 and TRBJ2-1 provide the parts outside the CDR3, is DGGITQSPKYLFRKEGQNVTLSCEQNLNHDAMYWYRQDPGQGLRLIYYSQIVNDFQKGDIAEGYSVSREKKESFPLTVTSAQKNPTAFYLCAGSPLAGEQFFGPGTRLTVL.

This clonotype was seen many times. V gene TRBV6-1 combines with J gene TRBJ2-7; maybe TRBD1 (6 bases). CDR3 size: 14 residues. CDR1 MNHNS and CDR2 SASEGT come from the germline V gene. Trimming cost V 3 bases and J 3 bases, with 12 bases left between them. CDR3 region: CASSDPGQNYEQYF. CDR3 nucleotide sequence: TGTGCCAGCAGTGATCCGGGACAAAACTACGAGCAGTACTTC.

This clonotype has a count of ten or more. The chain is built from TRBV20-1 and TRBJ1-6, with D hard to call. Germline CDR1 reads DFQATT; CDR2 reads SNEGSKA (reference sequence). The V gene lost 1 base and the J gene lost 2 bases, with 12 bases spanning the gap. The length of the CDR3 is 16 residues. The CDR3: CSARGEASAYNSPLHF. In DNA, the CDR3 is TGCAGTGCTAGAGGGGAGGCTAGTGCCTATAATTCACCCCTCCACTTT.

This clonotype was seen at least ten times. The J gene is TRBJ2-7, the V gene TRBV6-2 or TRBV6-3; D call uncertain. This CDR3 comprises 15 residues. Germline V gene lookup returns CDR1 MNHEY and CDR2 SVGEGT. V was trimmed by 2 bases and J by 2 bases, leaving 13 bases between them. CDR3 loop: CASSYPGQLTYEQYF. The CDR3 DNA is TGTGCCAGCAGTTACCCCGGCCAGCTAACCTACGAGCAGTACTTC.

Many counts were recorded for this clonotype. This chain links TRBV6-2 or TRBV6-3 with TRBJ2-7; D gene uncertain. The germline V gene has CDR1 MNHEY and CDR2 SVGEGT. This CDR3 is built from 15 residues. V was clipped by 0 bases and J by 5 bases, with 14 bases between them. The CDR3 region is CASSYSVTGSHEQYF. CDR3 DNA: TGTGCCAGCAGTTACTCGGTAACCGGATCACACGAGCAGTACTTC.

This clonotype has a count of ten or more. The chain uses TRBV9 and TRBJ2-2; a possible D gene is TRBD2 (6 bases). The CDR3 extends over 15 amino acids. V shed 1 base and J shed 4 bases, with 11 bases lying between them. From germline, CDR1 is SGDLS and CDR2 YYNGEE. CDR3: CASSVSSVSTGELFF. DNA of the CDR3: TGTGCCAGCAGCGTATCTAGCGTTAGCACCGGGGAGCTGTTTTTT.

The table lists this clonotype with a few counts. The chain links TRBV19 to TRBJ2-1, with 11 positions matching TRBD2. With 5 bases clipped from V and 3 bases from J, the junction kept 3 bases outside the gene matches. The CDR3 length is 15 residues. CDR1 is LNHDA and CDR2 is SQIVND in the germline V gene (reference sequence). CDR3 loop: CASSLTSGNYNEQFF. The CDR3 coding sequence is TGTGCCAGTAGTCTGACTAGCGGGAACTACAATGAGCAGTTCTTC.

J is TRBJ2-1 and V is TRBV19; D is unresolved. V lost 3 bases and J lost 1, with 7 bases in between. The germline V gene has CDR1 LNHDA and CDR2 SQIVND (reference sequence). The CDR3 consists of 14 residues. CDR3 sequence reads: CASSIPGSYNEQFF. CDR3 coding DNA: TGTGCCAGTAGTATTCCCGGATCCTACAATGAGCAGTTCTTC.

This clonotype was counted many times. The V call is TRBV5-5, the J call TRBJ2-7, with 12 bases aligning to TRBD1. Germline CDR1 SGHKS, CDR2 YYEKEE (reference sequence). J gave up 5 bases and V 3 bases, and 3 bases lay outside the gene matches. The CDR3 sequence is 14 residues long. CDR3 protein: CASSWGQGADEQYF. The DNA of the CDR3 is TGTGCCAGCAGCTGGGGACAGGGGGCTGACGAGCAGTACTTC.

At least ten counts were recorded for this clonotype. The chain has TRBV30 and TRBJ1-1; D uncertain. Trimming stripped 0 bases from V and 0 bases from J, with 14 bases between. This CDR3 comprises 16 residues. Germline V gene lookup returns CDR1 GTSNPN and CDR2 SVGIG (reference sequence). CDR3 bases: TGTGCCTGGAGTGTACAATTTTCTGCCTTGAACACTGAAGCTTTCTTT. Residues: CAWSVQFSALNTEAFF.

This clonotype was found many times. The rearrangement links TRBV24-1 to TRBJ2-3, with no clear D. The CDR3 totals 14 residues. Germline V gene lookup returns CDR1 KGHDR and CDR2 SFDVKD. Trimming removed 2 bases at V and 2 bases at J, with 7 bases between. Written as DNA, the CDR3 is TGTGCCACCAGTGATTCGAAGCTCACAGATACGCAGTATTTT. It yields the protein CATSDSKLTDTQYF.

At least ten counts were recorded for this clonotype. V and J are TRBV4-3 and TRBJ2-3; 14 positions agree with TRBD2. CDR3 length: 17 residues. Germline values: CDR1 LGHNA, CDR2 YSLEER. The junction had 4 bases not matched to a gene; V was cut back by 2 bases and J by 3 bases. The CDR3 sequence is CASSQRLAGGLTDTQYF. CDR3 DNA: TGCGCCAGCAGCCAAAGACTAGCGGGAGGGCTAACAGATACGCAGTATTTT.

Points on this clonotype: Possible read error: a much larger clone is one base away. This sequence joins TRBV12-5 and TRBJ2-5, with TRBD2 matching over 7 bases. This CDR3 spans 16 amino acids. CDR1 is LGHNT, CDR2 FRNRAP, per germline. The CDR3, as DNA: TGTGCTAGTGGTTTGGATGTAAGCCTCAGCGGGGAGACCCGGTACTTC. Protein sequence: CASGLDVSLSGETRYF.

The table lists this clonotype with many counts. A junction end diverges from the germline sequence, so it may reflect a read error. The rearrangement uses TRBV7-7 and TRBJ2-7; possibly TRBD2 for D (5 bases). CDR3 length: 14 amino acids. Germline CDR1 and CDR2: SSHAT and FNYEAQ (reference sequence). DNA for the CDR3: TGTGCTAGCAGCCCGTGGCCCGAGAGGGACGAGCAGTACTTC. Protein sequence: CASSPWPERDEQYF. The whole variable domain, filled in from reference TRBV7-7 and TRBJ2-7, reads GAGVSQSPRYKVTKRGQDVTLRCDPISSHATLYWYQQALGQGPEFLTYFNYEAQPDKSGLPSDRFSAERPEGSISTLTIQRTEQRDSAMYRCASSPWPERDEQYFGPGTRLTVT.

As to this clonotype: Possible read error: a much larger clone is one base away. The V and J genes are TRBV18 and TRBJ2-3; D gene unclear. This CDR3 is 15 amino acids long. Trimming removed 3 bases at V and 0 bases at J, with 10 bases between. CDR1 KGHSH and CDR2 LQKENI come from the germline V gene. In nucleotides, the CDR3 is TGTGCCAGCTCACCCGACTCAATTAGCACAGATACGCAGTATTTT. Amino acid sequence: CASSPDSISTDTQYF.

The chain carries TRBV6-5 and TRBJ1-5, with TRBD1 as a possible D gene (6 bases). Germline V gene data show CDR1 as MNHEY and CDR2 as SVGAGI. This CDR3 has 14 residues. Trimming shortened V by 5 bases and J by 1 base, and 9 bases separated the two germline ends. The CDR3 DNA reads TGTGCCAGCAGTAACAGGGACAGCAATCAGCCCCAGCATTTT. Its translation is CASSNRDSNQPQHF.

Comments on this clonotype: Since a much larger clone is just one base distant, this may be a read error. V and J are TRBV30 and TRBJ1-4; D call uncertain. The CDR3 is made up of 15 amino acids. The germline V gene encodes CDR1 GTSNPN and CDR2 SVGIG (reference sequence). V lost 2 bases to trimming and J lost 5 bases, with 15 bases between them. The CDR3 sequence is CAWSLAGGANEKLFF. The CDR3 DNA reads TGTGCCTGGAGTCTCGCGGGAGGAGCCAATGAAAAACTGTTTTTT.

This clonotype was seen more than once but under ten times. The chain combines TRBV7-9 with TRBJ2-7; unclear D gene. CDR3 length: 13 amino acids. Germline loops: CDR1 SEHNR, CDR2 FQNEAQ (reference sequence). V was cut by 5 bases and J by 4 bases, with 12 bases left in between. This chain's CDR3 is CASSGSTVYEQYF. Written as DNA, the CDR3 is TGTGCCAGCAGCGGCTCCACAGTTTACGAGCAGTACTTC.

This clonotype was seen only a few times. The chain employs TRBV7-9 and TRBJ1-5, with TRBD1 as a possible D gene (6 bases). V was clipped by 5 bases and J by 1 base, with 12 bases between them. CDR1 SEHNR and CDR2 FQNEAQ come from the germline V gene (reference sequence). The CDR3 is made up of 15 amino acids. The CDR3 region has the DNA TGTGCCAGCAGCGCAGGGGTGGCCAGCAATCAGCCCCAGCATTTT. The encoded protein is CASSAGVASNQPQHF.

This clonotype was seen many times. The chain uses TRBV29-1 and TRBJ2-7; 8 bases are a match to TRBD2. Trimming at V came to 4 bases and at J to 1 base, leaving 9 bases not matched to a gene. The CDR3 is made up of 15 amino acids. In germline, CDR1 is SQVTM, CDR2 ANQGSEA. CDR3 loop: CSVVSLAAMSYEQYF. Written as DNA, the CDR3 is TGCAGCGTTGTTTCACTAGCGGCGATGTCCTACGAGCAGTACTTC.

This clonotype was detected many times. The chain links TRBV6-6 to TRBJ2-7, with 10 bases matching TRBD2. CDR1 and CDR2 from the germline V gene are MNHNY and SVGAGI (reference sequence). This CDR3 region has 16 residues. Germline trimming cut 5 bases from V and 3 bases from J; bases unmatched to any gene: 10. The CDR3 sequence is CASSPPGLAASYEQYF. The CDR3 DNA sequence: TGTGCCAGCAGTCCGCCCGGACTAGCGGCGAGCTACGAGCAGTACTTC.

This clonotype showed up many times. The CDR3 here is CASSSDRNGYTF. The CDR3 bases are TGTGCCAGCAGTTCAGACAGGAATGGCTACACCTTC. The gene calls are TRBV12-3 or TRBV12-4 and TRBJ1-2; D is perhaps TRBD1 (6 bases). V shed 4 bases and J shed 6 bases, with 9 bases lying between them. This CDR3 contains 12 residues.

The V call is TRBV19, the J call TRBJ2-1; D could derive from TRBD1 or TRBD2 (6 bases each). The germline V gene encodes CDR1 LNHDA and CDR2 SQIVND (reference sequence). The CDR3 is 12 residues long. V lost 8 bases, J lost 7 bases, and 12 bases lay in between. Here the CDR3 reads CASSWGANEQFF. In DNA form, the CDR3 reads TGTGCCAGTTCTTGGGGGGCAAATGAGCAGTTCTTC.

In this sample, this clonotype turned up a few times. This chain links TRBV7-7 with TRBJ2-5; tentative D call: TRBD1 (6 bases). The CDR3 length is 15 residues. With 4 bases removed from V and 5 bases from J, the gap between germline ends came to 17 bases. Germline loops: CDR1 SSHAT, CDR2 FNYEAQ (reference sequence). The CDR3 reads CASSSSLTGSETQYF. The CDR3 DNA reads TGTGCCAGCAGCTCCAGCCTAACAGGGTCGGAGACCCAGTACTTC.